This entry describes one T cell receptor (beta chain). Its matching antigen is unknown. The data belong to a study of metastatic and nonmetastatic thyroid tumors. Study-level background: The study looked at repertoires side by side in blood and in tumor or nodule tissue from malignant and benign thyroid patients.

Every patient was untreated before thyroid surgery. Study-level points and caveats: According to reports, the diversity of TCR beta was significantly higher in malignant thyroid tumors than in benign nodules, and this held in both blood and tumor samples.

Per the original methods: The study built a papillary thyroid cancer distant-metastasis classifier from CDR3 differences across clinicopathological groups. TCRdb re-analyzed the PCR reads using MiXCR. The V and J calls shown here were made by TCRdb, not taken from the authors' results. The table has about 13,000 clones, around 33% seen once. CDR3 size: 14 residues. Germline V lookup: CDR1 DFQATT, CDR2 SNEGSKA (reference sequence). V was trimmed by 3 bases and J by 1 base, leaving 12 bases between them. The sequence derives from a male donor with papillary thyroid cancer or a benign thyroid nodule (not recorded which). Some clones in this sample may be carry-over from other donors' samples. Specimen: tumor tissue. The rearrangement links TRBV20-1 to TRBJ1-1; TRBD1 is a possible D gene (5 bases). In DNA, the CDR3 is TGCAGTGCTAGGAAGGACACCTCGAACACTGAAGCTTTCTTT. Translation: CSARKDTSNTEAFF.